The 3 T cell receptor beta chains below come from one sample, sequenced in a study of read filtering for tumor transcriptome and immune sequencing. Molecular barcoded adaptors covering alpha/delta and beta/gamma chains were used on around 370 ng RNA. TCRdb re-derived calls from the reads in MiXCR, one entry per CDR3 protein. Of some 120,000 distinct CDR3 sequences listed, 10% to 15% are singletons. The sample was a population of CD138-negative cells sorted from bone marrow. The source of these receptors is a donor at least 40 years old with multiple myeloma.

This clonotype appeared many times. The chain couples TRBV4-1 to TRBJ1-1; no definite D call. Germline V gene data show CDR1 as MGHRA and CDR2 as YSYEKL. Between the trimmed V and J ends, which lost 0 bases and 8 bases, there was a span of 10 bases. The CDR3 is made up of 13 amino acids. The CDR3 nucleotides are TGCGCCAGCAGCCAAGATTGGAACAGAGAAGCTTTCTTT. Its protein product is CASSQDWNREAFF.

CDR3 residues: CASSLAGQLHEQYF. DNA for the CDR3: TGTGCCAGCAGCTTAGCGGGGCAGCTCCACGAGCAGTACTTC. The genes are TRBV7-9 and TRBJ2-7; the D gene is possibly TRBD1 (5 bases). V dropped 0 bases and J dropped 5 bases, with 11 bases sitting between them. Germline V gene sequence: CDR1 SEHNR, CDR2 FQNEAQ (reference sequence). The CDR3 sequence is 14 residues long.

About this clonotype itself: A much larger clone lies one base from this, so it may be a read error. The rearrangement links TRBV20-1 to TRBJ2-7; D is possibly TRBD2 (7 bases). CDR3 length: 15 amino acids. Looked up from germline, CDR1 is DFQATT and CDR2 is SNEGSKA (reference sequence). CDR3 in amino acids: CSAGRGGANSYGQYF. The CDR3 nucleotides read TGCAGTGCTGGTCGTGGGGGGGCCAACTCCTACGGGCAGTACTTC.